This passage covers 6 T cell receptor beta chains from one sample sequenced in a study of cytomegalovirus exposure and HLA in healthy donors. PCR involved 60 Vbeta and 13 Jbeta primers. The table came from immunoSEQ multiplex PCR; TCRdb's copy has only in-frame clones and leaves some out. Among 150,000 to 200,000 clones listed, about four fifths were seen once. Sequencing used PBMCs. These receptors all come from a man aged 25-40 years in good health and CMV-seronegative.

The chain joins TRBV19 to TRBJ1-1; 10 bases match TRBD1. The V gene's germline CDR1 is LNHDA and CDR2 SQIVND (reference sequence). Trimming at V came to 4 bases and at J to 4 bases, leaving 9 bases not matched to a gene. The CDR3 contains 16 residues. This CDR3 is CASSTGGDRGLTEAFF. DNA for the CDR3: TGTGCCAGTAGTACTGGGGGTGACAGGGGGCTCACTGAAGCTTTCTTT. The entire variable domain, with the rest obtained from reference TRBV19 and TRBJ1-1, is as follows: DGGITQSPKYLFRKEGQNVTLSCEQNLNHDAMYWYRQDPGQGLRLIYYSQIVNDFQKGDIAEGYSVSREKKESFPLTVTSAQKNPTAFYLCASSTGGDRGLTEAFFGQGTRLTVV.

The rearrangement joins TRBV7-2 to TRBJ1-4; D is perhaps TRBD1 (5 bases). CDR1 SGHTA and CDR2 FQGNSA come from the germline V gene. The CDR3 is 15 amino acids. V was pared by 3 bases and J by 0 bases, with 8 bases between. CDR3 nucleotides: TGTGCCAGCAGCTTCCAGGGTACAACTAATGAAAAACTGTTTTTT. This encodes CASSFQGTTNEKLFF. The full variable domain, its missing parts supplied by reference TRBV7-2 and TRBJ1-4, is GAGVSQSPSNKVTEKGKDVELRCDPISGHTALYWYRQSLGQGLEFLIYFQGNSAPDKSGLPSDRFSAERTGGSVSTLTIQRTQQEDSAVYLCASSFQGTTNEKLFFGSGTQLSVL.

The gene calls are TRBV11-2 and TRBJ2-2; 8 positions agree with TRBD2. From germline, CDR1 is SGHAT and CDR2 FQNNGV. The CDR3 has 16 amino acids. The V gene end was trimmed by 1 base and the J gene end by 7 bases; junction bases not matched to a gene: 8. In DNA, the CDR3 is TGTGCCAGCAGCTTAGGTTTTAGCGGGATAGGCGGGGAGCTGTTTTTT. Protein sequence: CASSLGFSGIGGELFF.

The rearrangement links TRBV19 to TRBJ1-4, with a tentative D call TRBD1 (5 bases). Trimming took off 8 bases at V and 7 bases at J, with 14 bases between the two ends. Germline V CDR1 and CDR2: LNHDA, SQIVND (reference sequence). The CDR3 loop spans 13 amino acids. CDR3: CASGAGRGEKLFF. The CDR3 DNA sequence: TGTGCCAGTGGGGCCGGCAGAGGTGAAAAACTGTTTTTT.

The J gene is TRBJ2-1, the V gene TRBV19; 13 bases line up with TRBD2. This CDR3 spans 16 amino acids. J gave up 9 bases and V 5 bases, and 10 bases lay outside the gene matches. Germline V gene data show CDR1 as LNHDA and CDR2 as SQIVND (reference sequence). The CDR3 DNA follows: TGTGCCAGTAGTGGCGGACTAGCGGGAGTTTTCAGTGAGCAGTTCTTC. Translation gives CASSGGLAGVFSEQFF.

The V gene is TRBV19, the J gene TRBJ1-5, with D perhaps matching TRBD1 (5 bases). CDR1 is LNHDA, CDR2 SQIVND, per germline (reference sequence). With 1 base removed from V and 11 bases from J, the gap between germline ends came to 12 bases. The length of the CDR3 is 13 residues. This CDR3 is CASSIGQSRSQHF. CDR3 DNA sequence: TGTGCCAGTAGTATAGGACAGTCTAGGTCCCAGCATTTT.